The rows below give T cell receptor beta chains drawn from one sample of a study of blood T cell repertoires in COVID-19. Repertoires were generated with immunoSEQ multiplex PCR, while TCRdb's copy carries only in-frame clones and drops some. The data hold about 110,000 clones, with 60% to 80% observed a single time. The material sequenced was peripheral blood. Source of these receptors: a human donor with acute or convalescent COVID-19. The donor label of this sample is uncertain. The CDR3 runs from the conserved cysteine through the conserved F or W. The D gene is left open where the match is weak. A row's size may be missing; if present it is once, few, many or a size class.

V gene	clone size	D gene	J gene	CDR3 DNA	CDR3 protein
TRBV19	NA	TRBD2	TRBJ2-2	TGTGCCAGTAGGACGCCCTTACTAGCGGGGGAGCTCACCGGGGAGCTGTTTTTT	CASRTPLLAGELTGELFF
TRBV28	once	NA	TRBJ1-5	TGTGCCAGCAGTTTAGGGCAGGGATATAGCAATCAGCCCCAGCATTTT	CASSLGQGYSNQPQHF
TRBV5-1	once	NA	TRBJ1-3	TGCGCCAGCAGCGGCGGAGGCTCTGGAAACACCATATATTTT	CASSGGGSGNTIYF
TRBV5-1	many	TRBD2	TRBJ2-1	TGCGCCAGCAGCTTACAAGCGGGGGGGCACAATGAGCAGTTCTTC	CASSLQAGGHNEQFF
TRBV7-9	NA	NA	TRBJ2-4	TGTGCCAGCAGCTTAGGCGGGGAAAACATTCAGTACTTC	CASSLGGENIQYF
TRBV12-5	NA	NA	TRBJ1-3	TGTGCTAGTGGTTTGGGAGGGACACTTGGAAACACCATATATTTT	CASGLGGTLGNTIYF
TRBV28	few	TRBD1	TRBJ1-2	TGTGCCAGCAGTTTGAAACAGGGGTTATCACCAATTAACTATGGCTACACCTTC	CASSLKQGLSPINYGYTF
TRBV2	NA	TRBD2	TRBJ2-1	TGTGCCAGCAGTGAAGCGCTTCTTGCGGGGGGGTACAATGAGCAGTTCTTC	CASSEALLAGGYNEQFF
TRBV11-2	NA	NA	TRBJ1-4	TGTGCCAGCAGCTTACGGGGGGGAGAGGATGAAAAACTGTTTTTT	CASSLRGGEDEKLFF
TRBV7-9	NA	TRBD2	TRBJ2-3	TGTGCCAGCAGCGCAGGACTAGCGGGGCTACAAACAGATACGCAGTATTTT	CASSAGLAGLQTDTQYF
TRBV7-8	once	NA	TRBJ2-2	TGTGCCAGCAGCTTAGAACAGGACACGAACACCGGGGAGCTGTTTTTT	CASSLEQDTNTGELFF
TRBV13	NA	TRBD2	TRBJ2-3	TGTGCCAGCAGCTTAGGGCTAGCGGGGGGACCGCGCGAAACAGATACGCAGTATTTT	CASSLGLAGGPRETDTQYF
TRBV6-4	NA	TRBD2	TRBJ2-3	TGTGCCAGCAGCGCTAGCGGGGGGTTCACAGATACGCAGTATTTT	CASSASGGFTDTQYF
TRBV24-1	NA	TRBD1	TRBJ2-7	TGTGCCACCAGCAGATCCGGGACAGGGGGCTACGAGCAGTACTTC	CATSRSGTGGYEQYF
TRBV10-3	many	NA	TRBJ1-3	TGTGCCATCAGTGAGTCTTGGCAGGGAAACACCATATATTTT	CAISESWQGNTIYF
TRBV12-5	NA	TRBD2	TRBJ2-1	TGTGCTAGTGGTTTGAGCGGGGGGGCCTCCTACAATGAGCAGTTCTTC	CASGLSGGASYNEQFF
TRBV4-1	NA	TRBD1	TRBJ1-5	TGCGCCAGCAGCCAAGAATGGTGGAGTCCCACAGGGGGCGGGAACGGCAATCAGCCCCAGCATTTT	CASSQEWWSPTGGGNGNQPQHF
TRBV18	NA	NA	TRBJ1-1	TGTGCCAGCTCCCTACGTTACACTGAAGCTTTCTTT	CASSLRYTEAFF
TRBV5-1	few	TRBD1	TRBJ2-5	TGCGCCAGCAGCGTAGGTTGGTCCCGGGACAGGGAAGAGACCCAGTACTTC	CASSVGWSRDREETQYF
TRBV6-5	NA	TRBD1	TRBJ1-4	TGTGCCAGCAGTTACGGTGGACAGGGAGGTGAAAAACTGTTTTTT	CASSYGGQGGEKLFF
TRBV6-5	NA	NA	TRBJ2-3	TGTGCCAGCGCCCCTCGGACAGATACGCAGTATTTT	CASAPRTDTQYF
TRBV4-1	NA	NA	TRBJ2-5	TGCGCCACCTCAGGGGCCCCAATCCTCCAAGAGACCCAGTACTTC	CATSGAPILQETQYF
TRBV9	once	NA	TRBJ2-3	TGTGCCAGCAGCGGGACTAGCACAGATACGCAGTATTTT	CASSGTSTDTQYF
TRBV4-2	NA	TRBD1	TRBJ1-5	TGTGCCAGCAGCCAAGATTGGGGACAGGGGAGCACTGAGCGGCCCCAGCATTTT	CASSQDWGQGSTERPQHF
TRBV10-3	once	NA	TRBJ2-7	TGTGCCATCAGTGAAGGTCGGGGGGCGCGGTCCTACGAGCAGTACTTC	CAISEGRGARSYEQYF
TRBV6-5	NA	TRBD1	TRBJ1-6	TGTGCCAGCAGACGGGACAGGGGACTTTCGCCCCTCCACTTT	CASRRDRGLSPLHF
TRBV5-1	NA	TRBD1	TRBJ2-7	TGCGCCAGCAGTAGACAGGGGGCAGAGTACGAGCAGTACTTC	CASSRQGAEYEQYF
TRBV5-5	few	NA	TRBJ2-1	TGTGCCAGCAGCTCCGGGTCTTTCAATGAGCAGTTCTTC	CASSSGSFNEQFF
TRBV19	NA	NA	TRBJ1-2	TGTGCCAGTAGTCCGTTGGAGTGGCTCTATGGCTACACCTTC	CASSPLEWLYGYTF
TRBV6-5	NA	TRBD2	TRBJ2-3	TGTGCCAGCAGTTACCTTAGCGGGTTTAGCACAGATACGCAGTATTTT	CASSYLSGFSTDTQYF
TRBV20-1	NA	TRBD1	TRBJ2-3	TGCAGTGCTAGTGGACAGGAGCTCACAGATACGCAGTATTTT	CSASGQELTDTQYF
TRBV7-9	NA	NA	TRBJ2-1	TGTGCCAGCAGCCTCCTGGGCGGGGCCTATGAGCAGTTCTTC	CASSLLGGAYEQFF
TRBV5-1	NA	TRBD2	TRBJ2-2	TGCGCCAGCAGCTGGACTAGCGGGGTAACCGGGGAGCTGTTTTTT	CASSWTSGVTGELFF
TRBV5-6	NA	TRBD1	TRBJ1-1	TGTGCCAGCAGCTTGGTGGGGACAGGAGAGACTGAAGCTTTCTTT	CASSLVGTGETEAFF
TRBV5-1	NA	NA	TRBJ1-6	TGCGCCAGCAGCTGGGAGGGAGGGTCCTATAATTCACCCCTCCACTTT	CASSWEGGSYNSPLHF
TRBV3-1/TRBV3-2	NA	NA	TRBJ2-4	TGTGCCAGCAGCCCACGGAGTGGACAATTTGGCATTCAGTACTTC	CASSPRSGQFGIQYF
TRBV5-6	NA	TRBD1	TRBJ1-4	TGTGCCAGCAGCACAAGGGACAGGGGAAAACTGTTTTTT	CASSTRDRGKLFF